Ten or more counts support the clone carrying this T cell receptor beta chain. The antigen remains undetermined. The entry originates in a study of response to subunit inactivated influenza vaccine. General observations from the study: Researchers suggested that each seasonal influenza vaccination recruits few new T cells.

MiXCR was run by TCRdb on the RT-PCR reads, yielding one entry per CDR3 protein. The sample holds roughly 460,000 distinct CDR3 sequences, approximately 10% seen once. This clonotype was obtained from a man aged 45 to 65 who received an inactivated influenza vaccine. Source: PBMCs from blood, taken roughly 47 days after vaccination.

This CDR3 is CASSGAGDRGLGTGELFF. The CDR3 DNA reads as TGCGCCAGCAGCGGTGCCGGGGACAGGGGGCTCGGCACCGGGGAGCTGTTTTTT. The V gene is TRBV4-3, the J gene TRBJ2-2; TRBD1 aligns across 12 bases. The CDR3 is 18 residues long. V was clipped by 5 bases and J by 4 bases; unmatched bases: 11. Per germline, CDR1 LGHNA and CDR2 YSLEER.